Detailed here is one T cell receptor beta chain. Its antigen is unidentified. These data are taken from a study of cytomegalovirus exposure and HLA in healthy donors. Germline lookup yields CDR1 SGHRS and CDR2 YFSETQ. This CDR3 is built from 14 residues. V was pared by 6 bases and J by 4 bases, with 5 bases of the junction left unmatched. The PCR employed 60 Vbeta primers together with 13 Jbeta primers. Sequencing was performed with immunoSEQ multiplex PCR; in TCRdb, only in-frame clones are kept and a portion is missing. The table has some 130,000 clones, just under 80% seen once. Study results and limitations: In a later analysis, productive TCRs from donors in an Asian-associated ancestry cluster reportedly carried fewer N-insertions than the cohort mean. Immune exposure was documented only through CMV serostatus. Follow-up analysis seemed to connect common viral pathogens with several of the most significant clusters identified. Later on, an analysis showed TCR association rates differing by HLA locus, with DRB1 the most and HLA-C the fewest.

This clonotype was sampled from a man aged 25 to 40 in good health. The sample taken for sequencing was PBMCs. V is TRBV5-1 and J is TRBJ2-3; the match to TRBD2 covers 10 bases. The CDR3 sequence: CASNPSGGPDTQYF. For the CDR3, the DNA is TGCGCCAGCAATCCTAGCGGGGGCCCAGATACGCAGTATTTT.